This T cell receptor (beta chain) was retrieved from a study of blood T cell repertoires in COVID-19. On the study more broadly: Samples representing acute and convalescent COVID-19 were sourced from the United States, Italy and Spain. PBMCs, B-cell-depleted T cells, or T cells were the source of the cDNA or gDNA that made up the material.

CDR1 LNHNV and CDR2 YYDKDF come from the germline V gene (reference sequence). Trimming left V 0 bases short and J 5 bases short, with 13 bases between. CDR3 length: 15 residues. In the original processing: Reference gene primer amplification gave nucleated cell count estimates. Method: immunoSEQ multiplex PCR; TCRdb's copy keeps in-frame clones and lacks some. That table furnishes V, J and clone size, whereas the DNA furnished D and trimming. The sample has approximately 85,000 clones; 87% are singletons. The chain couples TRBV15 to TRBJ1-2; perhaps TRBD1 as D (6 bases). Input material: peripheral blood. This receptor was obtained from a woman aged 50 to 60 with active or convalescent COVID-19. The CDR3 reads CATSRDRAGVYGYTF. CDR3 DNA: TGTGCCACCAGCAGAGATAGGGCAGGGGTGTATGGCTACACCTTC.